These 24 T cell receptor beta chains were sequenced from one sample in a study of blood T cell repertoires in COVID-19 (dated by TCRdb to the early 2020s). Receptors were amplified or captured by the immunoSEQ multiplex PCR assay. TCRdb provides this immuneACCESS table in a form limited to in-frame rearrangements. Some clones are lacking; in checked studies, under half of them reflect an unresolved V gene, and why the rest are absent is not known. In this sample the table shows roughly 250,000 clones, roughly 90% of which occur a single time. The top ten hold about 0.8% of the sample. Material for sequencing was peripheral blood. The receptors were sampled from a man younger than 45 with acute or convalescent COVID-19.

This clone appeared once. V usage is TRBV5-6 and J usage is TRBJ2-3; no reliable D call. V shed 2 bases and J shed 3 bases, with 7 bases lying between them. The germline V gene has CDR1 SGHDT and CDR2 YYEEEE. The CDR3 is 13 residues long. The chain's CDR3 is CASSLPGTDTQYF. CDR3 DNA sequence: TGTGCCAGCAGCTTACCGGGTACAGATACGCAGTATTTT.

The chain links TRBV5-1 to TRBJ1-2; a weak D match, TRBD1 (6 bases). Deletions cut 1 base from V and 5 bases from J, with 12 bases between. CDR1 and CDR2 (germline): SGHRS, YFSETQ. CDR3 length: 14 amino acids. CDR3 sequence reads: CASSLLQGEYGYTF. CDR3 sequence (DNA): TGCGCCAGCAGCTTGCTACAGGGAGAGTATGGCTACACCTTC.

The J gene is TRBJ2-5, the V gene TRBV28; 14 nucleotides align to TRBD2. The germline V gene has CDR1 MDHEN and CDR2 SYDVKM. After removal of 6 bases from V and 5 bases from J, the junction contained 5 bases not matched to a gene. This CDR3 has 15 residues. The CDR3 loop is CASREGLAGVETQYF. For the CDR3, the DNA is TGTGCCAGCAGAGAGGGACTAGCGGGAGTTGAGACCCAGTACTTC.

The CDR3 DNA sequence: TGCAGTGCTAGTAGACAGGGGGCGAATTTCTTC. Its translation is CSASRQGANFF. V is TRBV20-1 and J is TRBJ2-1; TRBD1 aligns across 10 bases. Germline CDR1 is DFQATT and CDR2 is SNEGSKA (reference sequence). V shed 3 bases and J 16 bases; nucleotides not matched to a gene: 6. The CDR3 contains 11 residues.

The gene calls are TRBV3-1 (or the pseudogene TRBV3-2) and TRBJ2-5, with TRBD1 matching over 8 bases. Germline CDR1 reads LGHDT; CDR2 reads YNNKEL (reference sequence). Trimming removed 6 bases from V and 13 bases from J; junction bases left unmatched: 13. This CDR3 is 13 amino acids long. The CDR3 loop reads CASRGDRGVTSYF. For the CDR3, the DNA is TGTGCCAGCAGGGGAGACAGGGGAGTGACCTCGTACTTC.

The chain carries TRBV6-8 and TRBJ1-5; 9 bases fit TRBD1. Trimming removed 2 bases from V and 9 bases from J; junction bases left unmatched: 8. This CDR3 is built from 15 residues. Per germline, CDR1 MNHGY and CDR2 SAAAGT. The CDR3 reads CASSYTLTGGRPQHF. For the CDR3, the DNA is TGTGCCAGCAGTTACACCTTGACAGGGGGACGGCCCCAGCATTTT.

The chain recombines TRBV19 with TRBJ2-2; the match to TRBD2 covers 8 bases. Per the germline V gene, CDR1 is LNHDA and CDR2 is SQIVND (reference sequence). Trimming at V came to 3 bases and at J to 4 bases, leaving 1 base not matched to a gene. CDR3 length: 14 amino acids. The CDR3 DNA is TGTGCCAGTAGTATCGGGGGGGCCACCGGGGAGCTGTTTTTT. Amino acid sequence: CASSIGGATGELFF.

The CDR3 reads CASSITRGSYGYTF. As DNA, the CDR3 is TGTGCCAGTAGTATAACCCGGGGATCTTATGGCTACACCTTC. This chain joins TRBV19 and TRBJ1-2; D is uncertain. The CDR3 loop spans 14 amino acids. Germline V gene sequence: CDR1 LNHDA, CDR2 SQIVND (reference sequence). Trimming pared 2 bases from V and 5 bases from J, leaving 12 bases between.

The genes are TRBV5-1 and TRBJ2-7; D is possibly TRBD1 (6 bases). The CDR3 covers 17 residues. Germline V lookup: CDR1 SGHRS, CDR2 YFSETQ. V was shortened by 4 bases and J by 2 bases, with 22 bases between the two germline ends. This CDR3 reads CASSPTKSGENPYEQYF. CDR3 sequence (DNA): TGCGCCAGCAGCCCCACAAAATCAGGGGAGAACCCCTACGAGCAGTACTTC.

The rearrangement uses TRBV28 and TRBJ2-5, with D possibly TRBD2 on 5 matching bases. This CDR3 comprises 13 residues. Deletions cut 5 bases from V and 2 bases from J, with 9 bases between. Germline V gene data show CDR1 as MDHEN and CDR2 as SYDVKM. The CDR3 loop reads CASSGGLQETQYF. In nucleotides, the CDR3 is TGTGCCAGCAGTGGAGGACTGCAAGAGACCCAGTACTTC.

This chain joins TRBV7-2 and TRBJ2-1; 9 bases map to TRBD2. The CDR3 spans 15 residues. V lost 2 bases, J lost 9 bases, and 8 bases stayed unmatched. The germline CDR1 and CDR2 sequences are SGHTA and FQGNSA. The CDR3 is CASSLHWREGSEQFF. The CDR3 DNA is TGTGCCAGCAGCTTACACTGGCGGGAGGGATCTGAGCAGTTCTTC.

This clone was observed once. This chain joins TRBV27 and TRBJ2-1, with 9 bases lining up with TRBD2. Trimming removed 6 bases from V and 7 bases from J; junction bases left unmatched: 10. The germline gives CDR1 MNHEY, CDR2 SMNVEV (reference sequence). The CDR3 spans 15 residues. CDR3 nucleotides: TGTGCCAGCAGATTGCTCGCGGGAGGGAAAAATGAGCAGTTCTTC. Its protein is CASRLLAGGKNEQFF.

The chain carries TRBV6-5 and TRBJ2-3; the D is unclear. CDR1 and CDR2 (germline): MNHEY, SVGAGI. Trimming removed 7 bases at V and 0 bases at J, with 8 bases between. CDR3 length: 13 amino acids. The CDR3 coding sequence is TGTGCCAGCAAAGAGAGTAGCACAGATACGCAGTATTTT. Translating gives CASKESSTDTQYF.

The J gene is TRBJ1-4, the V gene TRBV27, with 9 bases that match TRBD1. The V gene's germline CDR1 is MNHEY and CDR2 SMNVEV (reference sequence). CDR3 size: 15 residues. Germline trimming cut 1 base from V and 5 bases from J; bases unmatched to any gene: 2. CDR3 in DNA: TGTGCCAGCAGTTTATACGGGACAGGGAATGAAAAACTGTTTTTT. Translation gives CASSLYGTGNEKLFF.

The DNA of the CDR3 is TGTGCCAGCAGCGTAGCGGGGATCAATGAGCAGTTCTTC. It yields the protein CASSVAGINEQFF. The chain uses TRBV9 and TRBJ2-1; D possibly corresponds to TRBD2 (5 bases). Germline values: CDR1 SGDLS, CDR2 YYNGEE. The CDR3 runs to 13 residues. Deletions cut 0 bases from V and 6 bases from J, with 7 bases between.

This clone was seen just once. CDR3 coding DNA: TGCGCCAGCAGCGTACAGGGGGCTGGGGCCAACGTCCTGACTTTC. This encodes CASSVQGAGANVLTF. The chain recombines TRBV4-1 with TRBJ2-6, with 8 bases lining up with TRBD1. Per germline, CDR1 MGHRA and CDR2 YSYEKL. CDR3 length: 15 amino acids. Trimming took 5 bases from V and 2 from J; bases not matched to a gene: 2.

The CDR3 here is CASSSDRGLTEAFF. CDR3 sequence (DNA): TGTGCCAGCTCGTCGGACAGGGGTTTAACTGAAGCTTTCTTT. V usage is TRBV18 and J usage is TRBJ1-1, with 9 bases that match TRBD1. There are 14 residues in the CDR3. Germline CDR1 reads KGHSH; CDR2 reads LQKENI. Trimming cost V 6 bases and J 5 bases; bases outside gene matches: 7.

V gene TRBV18 combines with J gene TRBJ1-2, with D maybe TRBD1 (6 bases). Trimming removed 5 bases from V and 0 bases from J, with 16 bases in between. Germline V CDR1 and CDR2: KGHSH, LQKENI. The CDR3 has 16 residues. As DNA, the CDR3 is TGTGCCAGCTCATTCCTTGGACAGATCACTAACTATGGCTACACCTTC. Residues: CASSFLGQITNYGYTF. Full variable domain (remainder filled in from reference TRBV18 and TRBJ1-2): NAGVMQNPRHLVRRRGQEARLRCSPMKGHSHVYWYRQLPEEGLKFMVYLQKENIIDESGMPKERFSAEFPKEGPSILRIQQVVRGDSAAYFCASSFLGQITNYGYTFGSGTRLTVV.

The chain has TRBV9 and TRBJ2-5; 9 bases fit TRBD1. V lost 4 bases and J lost 4; bases outside the gene matches: 8. This CDR3 contains 15 residues. Germline values: CDR1 SGDLS, CDR2 YYNGEE. DNA of the CDR3: TGTGCCAGCAGCCCCCGACAGGGGGGGGTAGAGACCCAGTACTTC. The encoded protein is CASSPRQGGVETQYF.

The genes are TRBV28 and TRBJ1-5, with a weak D call TRBD1 (5 bases). The CDR3 spans 11 residues. CDR1 MDHEN and CDR2 SYDVKM come from the germline V gene. V lost 8 bases, J lost 11 bases, and 13 bases lay in between. Here the CDR3 DNA reads TGTGCCAGCGATAGGAGGGGTGCCCAGCATTTT. Translation: CASDRRGAQHF.

The rearrangement links TRBV7-2 to TRBJ2-3; TRBD2 aligns across 12 bases. In germline, CDR1 is SGHTA, CDR2 FQGNSA. The V segment lost 4 bases and the J segment 1 base; nucleotides outside the gene matches: 3. This CDR3 comprises 16 residues. CDR3 protein: CASSSSGGARTDTQYF. In DNA, the CDR3 is TGTGCCAGCAGCTCTAGCGGGGGGGCCCGCACAGATACGCAGTATTTT. The whole variable domain, remainder taken from reference TRBV7-2 and TRBJ2-3, is GAGVSQSPSNKVTEKGKDVELRCDPISGHTALYWYRQSLGQGLEFLIYFQGNSAPDKSGLPSDRFSAERTGGSVSTLTIQRTQQEDSAVYLCASSSSGGARTDTQYFGPGTRLTVL.

CDR3 sequence reads: CASTTGVREQFF. CDR3 in DNA: TGTGCCAGTACAACGGGAGTTAGGGAGCAGTTCTTC. The rearrangement links TRBV19 to TRBJ2-1; D may be TRBD2 (6 bases). Germline V lookup: CDR1 LNHDA, CDR2 SQIVND (reference sequence). V lost 7 bases and J lost 10, with 14 bases in between. The CDR3 consists of 12 residues.

The V and J genes are TRBV6-1 and TRBJ1-5, with D hard to call. There are 12 residues in the CDR3. With 3 bases removed from V and 4 bases from J, the gap between germline ends came to 4 bases. CDR1 is MNHNS, CDR2 SASEGT, per germline. CDR3 residues: CASSDLNQPQHF. CDR3 nucleotides: TGTGCCAGCAGTGATCTTAATCAGCCCCAGCATTTT.

The rearrangement links TRBV28 to TRBJ2-3; 11 bases fit TRBD1. Germline V lookup: CDR1 MDHEN, CDR2 SYDVKM. The CDR3 runs 14 residues. The V and J ends lost 10 bases and 7 bases, in that order; junction bases with no gene match: 10. The CDR3 protein is CAIKRDRGMNTQYF. In nucleotides, the CDR3 is TGTGCCATCAAAAGGGACAGGGGGATGAATACGCAGTATTTT.